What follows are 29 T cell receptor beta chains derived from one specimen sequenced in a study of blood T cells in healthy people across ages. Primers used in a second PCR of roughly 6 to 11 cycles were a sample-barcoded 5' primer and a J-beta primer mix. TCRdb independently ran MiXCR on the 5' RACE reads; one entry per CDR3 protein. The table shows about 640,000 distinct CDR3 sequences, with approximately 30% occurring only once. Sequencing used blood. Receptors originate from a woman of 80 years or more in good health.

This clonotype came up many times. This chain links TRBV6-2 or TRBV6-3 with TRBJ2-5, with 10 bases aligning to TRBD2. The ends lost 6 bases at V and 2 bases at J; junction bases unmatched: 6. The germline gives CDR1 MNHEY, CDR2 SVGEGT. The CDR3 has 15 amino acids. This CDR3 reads CASSHSGGRQETQYF. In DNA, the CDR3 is TGTGCCAGCAGCCATAGCGGGGGGCGACAAGAGACCCAGTACTTC.

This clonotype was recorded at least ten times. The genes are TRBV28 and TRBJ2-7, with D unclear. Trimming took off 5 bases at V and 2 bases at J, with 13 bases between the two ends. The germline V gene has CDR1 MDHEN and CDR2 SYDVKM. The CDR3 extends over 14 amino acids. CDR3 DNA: TGTGCCAGCAGTGTGACGGACGCAACCTACGAGCAGTACTTC. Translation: CASSVTDATYEQYF.

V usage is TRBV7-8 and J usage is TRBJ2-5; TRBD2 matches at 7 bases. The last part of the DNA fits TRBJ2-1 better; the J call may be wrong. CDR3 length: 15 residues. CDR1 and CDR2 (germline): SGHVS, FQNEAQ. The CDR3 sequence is CASSPPGGIQETQFF. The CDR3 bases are TGTGCCAGCAGCCCCCCCGGGGGGATCCAAGAGACCCAGTTCTTC.

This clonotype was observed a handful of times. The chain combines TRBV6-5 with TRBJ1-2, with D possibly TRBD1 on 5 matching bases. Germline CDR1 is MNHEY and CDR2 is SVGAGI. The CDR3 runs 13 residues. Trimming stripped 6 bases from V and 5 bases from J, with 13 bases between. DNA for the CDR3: TGTGCCAGCAGGCCCGACAGCCGGTATGGCTACACCTTC. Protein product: CASRPDSRYGYTF.

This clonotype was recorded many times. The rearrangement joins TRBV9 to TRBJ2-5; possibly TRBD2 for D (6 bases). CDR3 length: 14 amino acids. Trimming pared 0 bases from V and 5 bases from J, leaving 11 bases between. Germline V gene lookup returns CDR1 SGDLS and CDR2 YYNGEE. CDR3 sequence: CASSVAGAGETQYF. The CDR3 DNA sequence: TGTGCCAGCAGCGTAGCTGGGGCGGGGGAGACCCAGTACTTC.

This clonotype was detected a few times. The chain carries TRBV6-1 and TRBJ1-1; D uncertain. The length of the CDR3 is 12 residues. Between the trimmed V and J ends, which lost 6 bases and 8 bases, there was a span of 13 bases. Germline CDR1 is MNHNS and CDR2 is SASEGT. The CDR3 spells CASREASGEAFF. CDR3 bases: TGTGCCAGCAGGGAGGCCTCCGGCGAAGCTTTCTTT.

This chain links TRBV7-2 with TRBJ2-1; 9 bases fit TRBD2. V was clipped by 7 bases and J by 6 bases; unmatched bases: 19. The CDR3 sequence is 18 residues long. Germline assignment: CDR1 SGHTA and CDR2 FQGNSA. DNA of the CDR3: TGTGCCAGCACTTTCGGGGCGGGGGGGCAAGGACCGAGCAATGAGCAGTTCTTC. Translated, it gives CASTFGAGGQGPSNEQFF.

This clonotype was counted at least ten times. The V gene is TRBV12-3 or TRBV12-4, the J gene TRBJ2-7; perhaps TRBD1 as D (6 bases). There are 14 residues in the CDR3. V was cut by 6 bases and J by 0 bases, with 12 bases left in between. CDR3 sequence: CASRQGSSSYEQYF. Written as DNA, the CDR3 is TGTGCCAGCAGACAGGGTTCGAGCTCCTACGAGCAGTACTTC.

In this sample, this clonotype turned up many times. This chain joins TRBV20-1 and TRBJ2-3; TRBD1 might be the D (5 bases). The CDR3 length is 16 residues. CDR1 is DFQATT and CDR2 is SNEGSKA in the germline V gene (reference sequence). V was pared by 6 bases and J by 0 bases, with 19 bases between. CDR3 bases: TGCAGTGCGAAGCCCTTTAGACAGTCTAGCACAGATACGCAGTATTTT. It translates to CSAKPFRQSSTDTQYF.

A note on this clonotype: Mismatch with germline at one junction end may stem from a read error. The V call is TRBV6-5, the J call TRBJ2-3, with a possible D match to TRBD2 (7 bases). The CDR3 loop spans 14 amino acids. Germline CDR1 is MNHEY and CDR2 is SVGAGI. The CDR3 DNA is TGTGCCAGCAGTTATCGGGGGGCCGGAGATTCGCAGTATTTT. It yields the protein CASSYRGAGDSQYF.

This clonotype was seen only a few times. CDR3 in amino acids: CASSPMGGYVAYEQYF. For the CDR3, the DNA is TGTGCCAGCAGCCCCATGGGGGGATATGTGGCCTACGAGCAGTACTTC. This rearrangement joins TRBV12-3 or TRBV12-4 to TRBJ2-7, with D possibly TRBD2 on 6 matching bases. The CDR3 runs 16 residues. V gave up 6 bases and J gave up 2 bases, with 20 bases separating them.

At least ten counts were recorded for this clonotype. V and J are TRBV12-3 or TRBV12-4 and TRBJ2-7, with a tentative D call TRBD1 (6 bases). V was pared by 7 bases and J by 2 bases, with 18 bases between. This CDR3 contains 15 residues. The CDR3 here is CASTFAGAQTYEQYF. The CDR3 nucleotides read TGTGCCAGCACTTTCGCAGGGGCACAGACCTACGAGCAGTACTTC.

In DNA form, the CDR3 reads TGCGCCAGCAGCTTGTGGGGACAGTCCGGAGGTGAGCAGTACTTC. This sequence encodes CASSLWGQSGGEQYF. This rearrangement joins TRBV5-1 to TRBJ2-7; 7 bases map to TRBD1. The CDR3 covers 15 residues. In germline, CDR1 is SGHRS, CDR2 YFSETQ. With 1 base clipped from V and 7 bases from J, the junction kept 11 bases outside the gene matches.

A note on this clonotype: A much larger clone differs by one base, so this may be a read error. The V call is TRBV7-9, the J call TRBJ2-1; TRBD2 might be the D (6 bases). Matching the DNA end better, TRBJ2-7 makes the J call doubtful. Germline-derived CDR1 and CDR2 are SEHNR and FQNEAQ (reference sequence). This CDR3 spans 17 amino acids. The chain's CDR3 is CASSSTAGPSSYNEQYF. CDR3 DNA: TGTGCCAGCAGCTCAACGGCGGGACCGAGCTCCTACAATGAGCAGTACTTC.

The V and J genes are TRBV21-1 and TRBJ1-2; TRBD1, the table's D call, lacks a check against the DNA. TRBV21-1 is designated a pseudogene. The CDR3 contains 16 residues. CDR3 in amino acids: CASSKDTQGGNYGYTF. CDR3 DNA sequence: TGTGCCAGCAGCAAAGACACCCAGGGGGGGAACTATGGCTACACCTTC.

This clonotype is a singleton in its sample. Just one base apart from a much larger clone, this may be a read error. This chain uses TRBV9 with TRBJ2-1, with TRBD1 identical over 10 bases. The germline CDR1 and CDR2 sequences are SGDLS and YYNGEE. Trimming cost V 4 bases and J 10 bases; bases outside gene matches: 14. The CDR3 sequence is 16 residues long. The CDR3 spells CASSLTPGQGFGEQFF. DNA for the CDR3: TGTGCCAGCAGCTTGACACCGGGACAGGGGTTTGGCGAGCAGTTCTTC.

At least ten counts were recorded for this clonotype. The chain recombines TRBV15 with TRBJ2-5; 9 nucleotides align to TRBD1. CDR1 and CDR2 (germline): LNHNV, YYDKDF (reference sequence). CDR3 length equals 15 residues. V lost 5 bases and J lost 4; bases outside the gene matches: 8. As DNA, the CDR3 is TGTGCCACCAGCGGAACAGGGACAGGGCTAGAGACCCAGTACTTC. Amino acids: CATSGTGTGLETQYF.

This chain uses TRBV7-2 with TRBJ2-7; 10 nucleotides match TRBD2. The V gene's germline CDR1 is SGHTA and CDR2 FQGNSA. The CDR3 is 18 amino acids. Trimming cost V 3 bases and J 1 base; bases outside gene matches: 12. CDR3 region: CASSFVVAGGTRSYEQYF. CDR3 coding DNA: TGTGCCAGCAGCTTTGTAGTAGCGGGGGGAACCAGATCCTACGAGCAGTACTTC.

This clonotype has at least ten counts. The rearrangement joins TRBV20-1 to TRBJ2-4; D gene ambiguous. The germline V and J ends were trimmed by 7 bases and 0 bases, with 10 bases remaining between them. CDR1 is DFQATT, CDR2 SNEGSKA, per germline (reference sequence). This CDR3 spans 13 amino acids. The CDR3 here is CSVPTLAKNIQYF. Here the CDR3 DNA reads TGCAGTGTTCCCACATTAGCCAAAAACATTCAGTACTTC.

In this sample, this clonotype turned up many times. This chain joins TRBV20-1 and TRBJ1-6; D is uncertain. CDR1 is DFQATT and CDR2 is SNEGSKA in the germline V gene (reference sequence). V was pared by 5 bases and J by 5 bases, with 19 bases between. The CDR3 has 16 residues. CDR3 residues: CSAGPTLSPHNSPLHF. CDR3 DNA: TGCAGTGCTGGGCCCACCTTGTCTCCCCATAATTCACCCCTCCACTTT.

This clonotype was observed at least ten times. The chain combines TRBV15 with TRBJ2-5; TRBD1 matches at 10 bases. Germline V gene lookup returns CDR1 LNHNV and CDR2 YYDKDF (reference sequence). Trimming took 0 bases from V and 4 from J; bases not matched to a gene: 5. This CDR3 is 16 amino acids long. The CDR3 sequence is CATSRDLGQGGETQYF. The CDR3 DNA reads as TGTGCCACCAGCAGAGACCTCGGACAGGGGGGAGAGACCCAGTACTTC.

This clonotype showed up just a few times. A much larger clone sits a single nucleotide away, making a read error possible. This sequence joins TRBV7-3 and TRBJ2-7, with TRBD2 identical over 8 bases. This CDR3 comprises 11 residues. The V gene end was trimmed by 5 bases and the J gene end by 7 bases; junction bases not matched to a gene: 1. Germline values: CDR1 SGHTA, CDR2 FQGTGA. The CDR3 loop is CASSPGGEQYF. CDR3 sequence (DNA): TGTGCCAGCAGCCCGGGGGGGGAGCAGTACTTC.

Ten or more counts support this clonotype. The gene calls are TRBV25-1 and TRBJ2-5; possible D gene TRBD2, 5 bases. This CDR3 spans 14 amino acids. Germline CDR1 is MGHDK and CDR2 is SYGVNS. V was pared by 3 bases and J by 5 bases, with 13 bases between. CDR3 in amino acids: CASSDLRERETQYF. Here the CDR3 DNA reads TGTGCCAGCAGTGACCTACGAGAGCGGGAGACCCAGTACTTC.

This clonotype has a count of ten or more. CDR3 amino acids: CASSPRFTGGSGYTF. CDR3 DNA: TGCGCCAGCAGCCCCCGTTTTACAGGGGGCAGTGGCTACACCTTC. The chain employs TRBV5-1 and TRBJ1-2, with 9 positions matching TRBD1. This CDR3 comprises 15 residues. J was trimmed by 7 bases and V by 4 bases; bases with no gene match: 11. CDR1 is SGHRS and CDR2 is YFSETQ in the germline V gene.

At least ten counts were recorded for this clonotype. CDR3 loop: CASSFYDRDHGYTF. CDR3 sequence (DNA): TGTGCCAGCAGCTTTTACGACAGGGACCATGGCTACACCTTC. V and J are TRBV7-2 and TRBJ1-2, with 7 positions matching TRBD1. V trimming: 3 bases; J trimming: 6 bases; junction bases outside the gene matches: 7. The CDR3 is 14 amino acids. CDR1 and CDR2 from the germline V gene are SGHTA and FQGNSA. The complete variable domain, with remaining parts taken from reference TRBV7-2 and TRBJ1-2, reads GAGVSQSPSNKVTEKGKDVELRCDPISGHTALYWYRQSLGQGLEFLIYFQGNSAPDKSGLPSDRFSAERTGGSVSTLTIQRTQQEDSAVYLCASSFYDRDHGYTFGSGTRLTVV.

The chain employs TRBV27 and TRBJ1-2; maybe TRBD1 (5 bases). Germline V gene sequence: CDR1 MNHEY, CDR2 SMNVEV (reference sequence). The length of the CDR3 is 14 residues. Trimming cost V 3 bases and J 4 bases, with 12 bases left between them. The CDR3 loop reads CASSFSGRRYGYTF. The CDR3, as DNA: TGTGCCAGCAGTTTTTCGGGACGGCGCTATGGCTACACCTTC.

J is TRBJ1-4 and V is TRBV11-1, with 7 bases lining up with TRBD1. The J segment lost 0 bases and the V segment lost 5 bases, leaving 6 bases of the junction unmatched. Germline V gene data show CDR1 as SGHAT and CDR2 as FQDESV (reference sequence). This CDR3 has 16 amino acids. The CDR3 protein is CASSPRTGATNEKLFF. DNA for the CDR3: TGTGCCAGCAGCCCCAGGACAGGCGCAACTAATGAAAAACTGTTTTTT.

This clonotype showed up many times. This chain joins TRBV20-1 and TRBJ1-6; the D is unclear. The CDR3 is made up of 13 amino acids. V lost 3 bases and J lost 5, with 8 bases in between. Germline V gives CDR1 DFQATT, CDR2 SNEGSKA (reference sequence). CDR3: CSASNVNNSPLHF. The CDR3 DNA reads TGCAGTGCTAGTAACGTAAATAATTCACCCCTCCACTTT.

CDR3 residues: CACRSGGYNEQFF. CDR3 coding DNA: TGTGCCTGCAGAAGCGGGGGATACAATGAGCAGTTCTTC. V gene TRBV30 combines with J gene TRBJ2-1; 8 positions match TRBD2. V lost 6 bases to trimming and J lost 4 bases; unmatched junction nucleotides: 5. The CDR3 extends over 13 amino acids. CDR1 is GTSNPN, CDR2 SVGIG, per germline (reference sequence).